The subject of this entry is one T cell receptor beta chain. What it binds is not known. The germline gene is not matched at one end of the junction; a read error may be the cause. This sample stems from a study of T cells in Graves' hyperthyroidism and ophthalmopathy. Regarding the study as a whole: From stable hyperthyroidism, ophthalmopathy was separated by a 13 V-J model.

The CDR3 has 16 residues. CDR1 SGHTA and CDR2 FQGTGA come from the germline V gene. Hyperthyroidism, newly diagnosed and lasting under 2 months, affected patients aged 18 to 65. Amplified TCR beta CDR3 regions derived from RNA transcripts. A first-round RT-PCR of the TCR CDR3 used the HTBI primer set. In TCRdb, the multiplex PCR reads were re-called with MiXCR into one record per CDR3 protein. This sample has 600,000 or so distinct CDR3 sequences, with 35% to 55% found just once. The TCR was taken from a woman between 18 and 30 years old with Graves' hyperthyroidism. The chain carries TRBV7-3 and TRBJ2-2; D is perhaps TRBD1 (6 bases). The sample consisted of peripheral blood or thyroid tissue (not recorded which). CDR3 sequence: CASSQGVVGDTVELFF. The CDR3 nucleotides read TGCGCCAGCAGCCAAGGGGTGGTAGGGGACACCGTGGAGCTGTTTTTT.